Sequencing of this T cell receptor (beta chain) was carried out in a study of blood T cell repertoires in COVID-19. In the source study's methods: Reference gene primer amplification in the assay estimated nucleated cell counts. Data came from immunoSEQ multiplex PCR; TCRdb stores just in-frame clones and leaves some out. V and J calls and clone size come straight from that table; D and trimming were deduced from the DNA. This sample yields about 130,000 clones, of which roughly 80% are seen a single time; roughly 3% belongs to the top ten. Germline V CDR1 and CDR2: SGHDN, FVKESK. The CDR3 runs 14 residues. V shed 3 bases and J 3 bases; nucleotides not matched to a gene: 4.

Sequenced: peripheral blood. This rearrangement joins TRBV14 to TRBJ1-1, with 7 nucleotides matching TRBD1. This clonotype was sampled from a woman of 80 years or more with acute or convalescent COVID-19. In DNA, the CDR3 is TGTGCCAGCAGCCAGCAGGGGACAGACACTGAAGCTTTCTTT. Translation: CASSQQGTDTEAFF.